The T cell receptor (beta chain) described here comes from a study of tumor-infiltrating lymphocytes in oesophageal squamous cell carcinoma. From germline, CDR1 is SGHVS and CDR2 FQNEAQ. The trim removed 5 bases at V and 11 bases at J, leaving 14 bases unmatched. The CDR3 extends over 15 amino acids. TCRdb passed the PCR reads through MiXCR, listing each CDR3 protein once. The profile covers over 10,000 distinct CDR3 sequences, with 51% appearing a single time and 9.5% to 13% taken by the ten largest. Sequencing input: blood. This sequence originates from a female donor with esophageal squamous cell carcinoma. The chain combines TRBV7-8 with TRBJ1-1; the match to TRBD1 covers 10 bases. CDR3 nucleotides: TGTGCCAGCAGCCCCCGCACAAGACAGGGGGCACAGGCTTTCTTT. Translated, it gives CASSPRTRQGAQAFF.